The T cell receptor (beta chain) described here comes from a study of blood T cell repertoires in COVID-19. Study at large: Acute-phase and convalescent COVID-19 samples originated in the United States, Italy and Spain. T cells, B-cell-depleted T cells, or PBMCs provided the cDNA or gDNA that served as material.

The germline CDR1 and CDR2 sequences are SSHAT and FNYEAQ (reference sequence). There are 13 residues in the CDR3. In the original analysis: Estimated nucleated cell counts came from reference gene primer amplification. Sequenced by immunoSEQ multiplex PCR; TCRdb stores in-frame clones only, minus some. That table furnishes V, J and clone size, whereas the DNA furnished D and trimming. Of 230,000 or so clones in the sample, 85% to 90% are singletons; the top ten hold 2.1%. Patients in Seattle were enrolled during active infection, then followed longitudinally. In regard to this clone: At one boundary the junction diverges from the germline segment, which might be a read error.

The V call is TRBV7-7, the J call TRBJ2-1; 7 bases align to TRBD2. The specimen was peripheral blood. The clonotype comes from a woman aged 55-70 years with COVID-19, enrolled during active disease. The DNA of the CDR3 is TGTGCTAGCAGCTCTTGGGGGGGCAATGAGCAGTTCTTC. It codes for CASSSWGGNEQFF.